The 22 T cell receptor beta chains reported below all come from one sample, sequenced in a study of T-cell memory formation after mild COVID-19. TCRdb re-called the 5' RACE reads with MiXCR, one entry per CDR3 protein. The data contain around 470,000 distinct CDR3 sequences, roughly 20% of them singletons. Specimen: PBMCs or a T cell subset sorted from them (not recorded which). The receptors shown here come from an adult woman who had mild COVID-19 (a few samples of this study predate the infection). Cell type and time point are not known.

In this sample, this clonotype turned up a few times. The V gene is TRBV3-1, the J gene TRBJ2-6, with D perhaps given as TRBD1 or TRBD2 (5 bases each). Germline V gene lookup returns CDR1 LGHDT and CDR2 YNNKEL (reference sequence). This CDR3 has 14 amino acids. The ends were cut back, 4 bases at V and 4 bases at J, with 8 bases in the middle. The CDR3 nucleotides read TGTGCCAGCAGCCCCGAGGGGGGGGCCAACGTCCTGACTTTC. Protein: CASSPEGGANVLTF.

Here the CDR3 reads CASSSGGGYGYTF. In DNA form, the CDR3 reads TGTGCCAGCAGTTCCGGGGGCGGATATGGCTACACCTTC. V usage is TRBV27 and J usage is TRBJ1-2; a possible D gene is TRBD1 (6 bases). CDR1 is MNHEY, CDR2 SMNVEV, per germline (reference sequence). V shed 4 bases and J shed 5 bases, with 11 bases lying between them. This CDR3 is built from 13 residues.

The V call is TRBV6-4, the J call TRBJ2-7; no clear D gene. This CDR3 has 13 amino acids. Trimming cost V 10 bases and J 3 bases, with 16 bases left between them. Per the germline V gene, CDR1 is MRHNA and CDR2 is SNTAGT. The CDR3, as DNA: TGTGCCAACCGGGTCTTCCCCCTCTACGAGCAGTACTTC. This encodes CANRVFPLYEQYF.

V gene TRBV18 combines with J gene TRBJ2-2; D unclear. The V gene lost 1 base and the J gene lost 1 base, with 7 bases spanning the gap. Germline assignment: CDR1 KGHSH and CDR2 LQKENI. The CDR3 extends over 15 amino acids. For the CDR3, the DNA is TGTGCCAGCTCACCACGGTCCAGGAACACCGGGGAGCTGTTTTTT. Its translation: CASSPRSRNTGELFF. Full variable domain (remainder filled in from reference TRBV18 and TRBJ2-2): NAGVMQNPRHLVRRRGQEARLRCSPMKGHSHVYWYRQLPEEGLKFMVYLQKENIIDESGMPKERFSAEFPKEGPSILRIQQVVRGDSAAYFCASSPRSRNTGELFFGEGSRLTVL.

This rearrangement joins TRBV4-3 to TRBJ2-7; 12 bases line up with TRBD1. The CDR3 spans 16 residues. V dropped 4 bases and J dropped 4; count of bases not matched to a gene: 8. Germline V gene lookup returns CDR1 LGHNA and CDR2 YSLEER. The CDR3 nucleotides are TGCGCCAGCAGCCCCGCGGGGGACAGGGGGCTGTACGAGCAGTACTTC. It is translated as CASSPAGDRGLYEQYF.

A few counts support this clonotype. The CDR3 coding sequence is TGTGCCAGCAGCTTTATGACCTACGAGCAGTACTTC. It translates to CASSFMTYEQYF. The chain uses TRBV5-5 and TRBJ2-7; no reliable D call. V dropped 2 bases and J dropped 2 bases, with 5 bases sitting between them. The CDR3 contains 12 residues. In germline, CDR1 is SGHKS, CDR2 YYEKEE (reference sequence).

Comments on this clonotype: Its ends do not fully match the called genes, so a read error is possible. The chain joins TRBV12-5 to TRBJ2-5; weak D call: TRBD2 (7 bases). The CDR3 spans 15 residues. From germline, CDR1 is LGHNT and CDR2 FRNRAP. The CDR3 loop reads CASGLGGGAGETQHF. CDR3 nucleotides: TGTGCTAGTGGTTTGGGCGGGGGCGCAGGGGAGACCCAGCACTTC.

The chain combines TRBV12-3 or TRBV12-4 with TRBJ1-1, with 8 bases that match TRBD1. This CDR3 region has 15 residues. Germline trimming cut 3 bases from V and 1 base from J; bases unmatched to any gene: 4. The chain's CDR3 is CASSLRTGQNTEAFF. The CDR3 region has the DNA TGTGCCAGCAGTTTGAGGACAGGGCAGAACACTGAAGCTTTCTTT.

This clonotype showed up just a few times. This chain connects TRBV20-1 to TRBJ2-4, with D possibly TRBD2 on 5 matching bases. Germline CDR1 reads DFQATT; CDR2 reads SNEGSKA (reference sequence). V lost 5 bases to trimming and J lost 1 base, with 9 bases between them. CDR3 length: 13 amino acids. CDR3 DNA: TGCAGTGCTCCACAGCGGGCCAAAAACATTCAGTACTTC. Translation: CSAPQRAKNIQYF.

This chain uses TRBV7-9 with TRBJ1-2, with D possibly TRBD1 on 5 matching bases. The CDR3 consists of 19 residues. CDR1 SEHNR and CDR2 FQNEAQ come from the germline V gene (reference sequence). The germline V and J ends were trimmed by 0 bases and 8 bases, with 28 bases remaining between them. The DNA for the CDR3 is TGTGCCAGCAGCTTAGCAAACTGGGGGATACTCCAAGTCCGAGGAGGCTACACCTTC. Its translation is CASSLANWGILQVRGGYTF.

The gene calls are TRBV20-1 and TRBJ2-1; D may correspond to TRBD1 or TRBD2 (5 bases each). Germline-derived CDR1 and CDR2 are DFQATT and SNEGSKA (reference sequence). Trimming pared 5 bases from V and 0 bases from J, leaving 14 bases between. The CDR3 spans 15 residues. CDR3 nucleotide sequence: TGCAGTGCTGACCGGGACCTCGCCTCCTACAATGAGCAGTTCTTC. This translates into CSADRDLASYNEQFF.

The sample holds a few counts of this clonotype. This chain links TRBV4-1 with TRBJ2-5, with TRBD2 matching over 7 bases. Germline V gene lookup returns CDR1 MGHRA and CDR2 YSYEKL. The length of the CDR3 is 15 residues. The ends lost 1 base at V and 5 bases at J; junction bases unmatched: 7. The CDR3 loop is CASSQVITGGETQYF. The CDR3 DNA is TGCGCCAGCAGCCAAGTGATCACGGGGGGTGAGACCCAGTACTTC.

The chain joins TRBV4-1 to TRBJ1-6; D not certain. Between the trimmed V and J ends, which lost 0 bases and 0 bases, there was a span of 12 bases. CDR3 size: 18 residues. Germline V gene sequence: CDR1 MGHRA, CDR2 YSYEKL. The CDR3 loop is CASSQDRKGSSYNSPLHF. CDR3 bases: TGCGCCAGCAGCCAAGATCGGAAAGGAAGCTCCTATAATTCACCCCTCCACTTT.

The chain links TRBV6-5 to TRBJ1-1, with 7 bases aligning to TRBD1. There are 13 residues in the CDR3. With V trimmed by 2 bases and J by 6 bases, 3 bases remained unmatched. Germline CDR1 is MNHEY and CDR2 is SVGAGI. This CDR3 reads CASSYRDRSEAFF. CDR3 nucleotides: TGTGCCAGCAGTTACCGGGACAGATCTGAAGCTTTCTTT.

The J gene is TRBJ1-5, the V gene TRBV4-2; TRBD1 might be the D (5 bases). CDR1 is LGHNA, CDR2 YNFKEQ, per germline. Trimming removed 4 bases at V and 6 bases at J, with 19 bases between. This CDR3 has 16 amino acids. The CDR3 sequence is CASSLAFQGSGQPQHF. The CDR3 bases are TGTGCCAGCAGCCTGGCTTTCCAGGGATCAGGTCAGCCCCAGCATTTT.

The table lists this clonotype with a few counts. The genes are TRBV29-1 and TRBJ2-3; D is ambiguous. Trimming took off 4 bases at V and 2 bases at J, with 16 bases between the two ends. CDR1 and CDR2 from the germline V gene are SQVTM and ANQGSEA. The CDR3 sequence is 15 residues long. The CDR3 DNA follows: TGCAGCGTTGCATTTTCGGTTGACGACACAGATACGCAGTATTTT. Amino acid sequence: CSVAFSVDDTDTQYF.

This clonotype was seen more than once but under ten times. The J gene is TRBJ1-4, the V gene TRBV4-3, with unresolved D. From germline, CDR1 is LGHNA and CDR2 YSLEER. This CDR3 region has 14 residues. V lost 4 bases, J lost 7 bases, and 13 bases lay in between. The CDR3 spells CASSPGGIGEKLFF. The DNA for the CDR3 is TGCGCCAGCAGCCCCGGAGGTATAGGTGAAAAACTGTTTTTT.

This clonotype was seen more than once but under ten times. The CDR3 spells CASSLYQGTSGGDEQFF. CDR3 DNA: TGCGCCAGCAGCTTGTACCAAGGGACTAGCGGGGGTGATGAGCAGTTCTTC. The J gene is TRBJ2-1, the V gene TRBV5-1, with 14 positions matching TRBD2. Per the germline V gene, CDR1 is SGHRS and CDR2 is YFSETQ. Trimming cost V 1 base and J 8 bases; bases outside gene matches: 8. The CDR3 covers 17 residues.

This chain joins TRBV30 and TRBJ2-2, with D possibly TRBD2 on 5 matching bases. The germline V and J ends were trimmed by 2 bases and 1 base, with 8 bases remaining between them. CDR1 and CDR2 (germline): GTSNPN, SVGIG (reference sequence). The CDR3 length is 14 residues. The CDR3 sequence is CAWSPTRNTGELFF. Written as DNA, the CDR3 is TGTGCCTGGAGTCCCACTAGGAACACCGGGGAGCTGTTTTTT.

V gene TRBV6-5 combines with J gene TRBJ1-1, with D perhaps matching TRBD1 (6 bases). Trimming left V 0 bases short and J 8 bases short, with 13 bases between. This CDR3 spans 14 amino acids. Germline CDR1 and CDR2: MNHEY and SVGAGI. The CDR3 here is CASSYSMTGIEAFF. DNA for the CDR3: TGTGCCAGCAGTTACTCGATGACAGGTATAGAAGCTTTCTTT.

The chain employs TRBV6-2 or TRBV6-3 and TRBJ2-7; 11 bases match TRBD2. Trimming cost V 6 bases and J 3 bases; bases outside gene matches: 10. This CDR3 is 16 amino acids long. Per germline, CDR1 MNHEY and CDR2 SVGEGT. The CDR3 region has the DNA TGTGCCAGCAGGCCTCCGGGACTAGCGGCTAACTACGAGCAGTACTTC. Encoded protein: CASRPPGLAANYEQYF.

A few counts support this clonotype. The DNA for the CDR3 is TGTGCCAGCAGTTTAGCGCCCGAGGTCAATGAGCAGTTCTTC. It is translated as CASSLAPEVNEQFF. This chain uses TRBV12-3 or TRBV12-4 with TRBJ2-1; no definite D call. V was pared by 0 bases and J by 6 bases, with 9 bases between. The CDR3 loop spans 14 amino acids.